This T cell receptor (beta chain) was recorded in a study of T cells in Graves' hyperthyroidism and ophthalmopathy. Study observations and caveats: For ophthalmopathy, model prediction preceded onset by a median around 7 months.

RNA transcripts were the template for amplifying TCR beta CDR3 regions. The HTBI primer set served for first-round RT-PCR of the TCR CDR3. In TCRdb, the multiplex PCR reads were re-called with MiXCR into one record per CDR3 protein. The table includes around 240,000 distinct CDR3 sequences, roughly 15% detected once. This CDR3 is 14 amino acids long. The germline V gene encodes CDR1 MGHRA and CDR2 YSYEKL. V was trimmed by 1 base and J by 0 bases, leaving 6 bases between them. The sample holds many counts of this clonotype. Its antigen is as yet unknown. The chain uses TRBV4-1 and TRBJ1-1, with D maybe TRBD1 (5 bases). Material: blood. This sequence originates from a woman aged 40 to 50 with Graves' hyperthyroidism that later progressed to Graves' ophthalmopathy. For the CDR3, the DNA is TGCGCCAGCAGCCAAGGGACACTGAACACTGAAGCTTTCTTT. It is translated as CASSQGTLNTEAFF.